The 23 T cell receptor beta chains presented below share a single source sample, sequenced in a study of T cells in Graves' hyperthyroidism and ophthalmopathy. TCR beta CDR3 region amplification was performed from RNA transcripts. A first-round RT-PCR of the TCR CDR3 used the HTBI primer set. Via MiXCR, TCRdb re-called the multiplex PCR reads, giving one row per CDR3 protein. This table holds hundreds of thousands of distinct CDR3 sequences, under 15% found once. The sequencing sample was made of blood. These receptors originate from a woman aged 25-40 years with Graves' hyperthyroidism.

The chain carries TRBV2 and TRBJ1-5, with a weak D call TRBD1 (5 bases). V lost 2 bases and J lost 6, with 14 bases in between. Germline V gene lookup returns CDR1 SNHLY and CDR2 FYNNEI. This CDR3 contains 15 residues. The CDR3 sequence is CASSEQGGRSQPQHF. The CDR3 nucleotides read TGTGCCAGCAGTGAACAGGGAGGTCGGAGTCAGCCCCAGCATTTT.

This clonotype was observed at least ten times. V usage is TRBV5-1 and J usage is TRBJ2-7; 10 positions match TRBD2. The CDR3 is made up of 16 amino acids. Trimming took 2 bases from V and 3 from J; bases not matched to a gene: 8. Germline V gene data show CDR1 as SGHRS and CDR2 as YFSETQ. This chain's CDR3 is CASSFKREGPFYEQYF. The CDR3 region has the DNA TGCGCCAGCAGCTTTAAGCGGGAGGGCCCTTTCTACGAGCAGTACTTC.

This sequence joins TRBV15 and TRBJ2-7; weak D call: TRBD2 (6 bases). The germline V and J ends were trimmed by 5 bases and 3 bases, with 17 bases remaining between them. The CDR3 spans 15 residues. Germline CDR1 reads LNHNV; CDR2 reads YYDKDF (reference sequence). The CDR3: CATSGGTDTFYEQYF. CDR3 DNA sequence: TGTGCCACCAGCGGGGGGACGGACACCTTCTACGAGCAGTACTTC.

This clonotype occurred once. A much larger clone lies a single base off, so this may be a read error. V gene TRBV5-4 combines with J gene TRBJ2-3; 8 bases align to TRBD1. V shed 0 bases, J shed 2 bases, and the junction held 5 bases outside the gene matches. This CDR3 contains 16 residues. Germline-derived CDR1 and CDR2 are SGHNT and YYREEE (reference sequence). The CDR3, as DNA: TGTGCCAGCAGCTTGGGACCGGGACAGGACACAGATACGCAGTATTTT. Its protein product is CASSLGPGQDTDTQYF.

This clonotype came up many times. The rearrangement links TRBV2 to TRBJ2-6, with 7 bases that match TRBD2. There are 18 residues in the CDR3. Trimming removed 4 bases from V and 0 bases from J; junction bases left unmatched: 9. Germline V gene sequence: CDR1 SNHLY, CDR2 FYNNEI. Written as DNA, the CDR3 is TGTGCCAGCAGTGTTGTTCTAGCGGCCTACTCTGGGGCCAACGTCCTGACTTTC. Its protein product is CASSVVLAAYSGANVLTF.

This clonotype occurred a few times. The gene calls are TRBV28 and TRBJ2-2, with unresolved D. V was pared by 3 bases and J by 7 bases, with 9 bases between. This CDR3 contains 13 residues. Germline V CDR1 and CDR2: MDHEN, SYDVKM. CDR3 residues: CASSLTLNGELFF. The CDR3 nucleotides read TGTGCCAGCAGTTTGACCTTAAACGGGGAGCTGTTTTTT.

In regard to this clonotype: Just one base apart from a much larger clone, this may be a read error. The gene calls are TRBV3-1 and TRBJ2-4; 8 bases align to TRBD2. The CDR3 is 16 amino acids. CDR1 and CDR2 (germline): LGHDT, YNNKEL (reference sequence). J gave up 7 bases and V 4 bases, and 12 bases lay outside the gene matches. As DNA, the CDR3 is TGTGCCAGCAGCCCTATCGAGCGGGGGCTCAGGAACATTCAGTACTTC. It translates to CASSPIERGLRNIQYF.

This clonotype has only a few counts. This CDR3 reads CATSRGVYSNQPQHF. The CDR3 nucleotides are TGTGCCACCAGCAGAGGAGTCTATAGCAATCAGCCCCAGCATTTT. The V gene is TRBV15, the J gene TRBJ1-5; D ambiguous. Germline V gene sequence: CDR1 LNHNV, CDR2 YYDKDF (reference sequence). The length of the CDR3 is 15 residues. The V gene lost 1 base and the J gene lost 0 bases, with 7 bases spanning the gap.

This clonotype occurred many times. The rearrangement joins TRBV3-1 to TRBJ1-6; D is perhaps TRBD1 (5 bases). Trimming removed 4 bases at V and 9 bases at J, with 10 bases between. The CDR3 loop spans 13 amino acids. Per the germline V gene, CDR1 is LGHDT and CDR2 is YNNKEL (reference sequence). Here the CDR3 DNA reads TGTGCCAGCAGCCGCGGGGCTACTTCACCCCTCCACTTT. It specifies CASSRGATSPLHF.

V usage is TRBV5-6 and J usage is TRBJ1-2; 10 bases are a match to TRBD1. V shed 4 bases and J 2 bases; nucleotides not matched to a gene: 5. CDR3 length: 15 amino acids. Germline V gene sequence: CDR1 SGHDT, CDR2 YYEEEE. CDR3 region: CASSPEDRGNYGYTF. The CDR3 DNA reads as TGTGCCAGCAGCCCGGAGGACAGGGGGAACTATGGCTACACCTTC.

This clonotype was detected a few times. The V call is TRBV7-9, the J call TRBJ2-1, with 10 bases identical to TRBD2. Trimming cost V 8 bases and J 3 bases; bases outside gene matches: 7. The CDR3 length is 15 residues. Germline V CDR1 and CDR2: SEHNR, FQNEAQ (reference sequence). DNA of the CDR3: TGTGCCAGCGTGGAGCTAGCGGGAGACTACAATGAGCAGTTCTTC. Protein product: CASVELAGDYNEQFF. Combining the CDR3 with reference TRBV7-9 and TRBJ2-1 gives the whole variable domain DTGVSQNPRHKITKRGQNVTFRCDPISEHNRLYWYRQTLGQGPEFLTYFQNEAQLEKSRLLSDRFSAERPKGSFSTLEIQRTEQGDSAMYLCASVELAGDYNEQFFGPGTRLTVL.

At least ten counts were recorded for this clonotype. The J gene is TRBJ2-3, the V gene TRBV27; D is unclear. The CDR3 is 16 residues long. V lost 4 bases to trimming and J lost 0 bases, with 14 bases between them. CDR1 and CDR2 from the germline V gene are MNHEY and SMNVEV (reference sequence). The CDR3: CASSSRPLRSTDTQYF. DNA for the CDR3: TGTGCCAGCAGTTCTCGACCTCTAAGGAGCACAGATACGCAGTATTTT.

This clonotype was counted a few times. The chain employs TRBV15 and TRBJ2-1; D gene unclear. Germline assignment: CDR1 LNHNV and CDR2 YYDKDF (reference sequence). The CDR3 sequence is 12 residues long. V gave up 0 bases and J gave up 10 bases, with 7 bases separating them. The CDR3 here is CATSRDFGEQFF. In DNA form, the CDR3 reads TGTGCCACCAGCAGAGATTTCGGAGAGCAGTTCTTC.

This clonotype was found a few times. The chain links TRBV6-6 to TRBJ2-7, with D uncertain. Germline lookup yields CDR1 MNHNY and CDR2 SVGAGI (reference sequence). The V end lost 0 bases, the J end lost 3 bases, and 15 bases lay between the germline ends. The length of the CDR3 is 16 residues. The CDR3 nucleotides are TGTGCCAGCAGTTACTCGAGATCCCTGGCTCGCTACGAGCAGTACTTC. Encoded protein: CASSYSRSLARYEQYF.

This clonotype was recorded many times. J is TRBJ1-5 and V is TRBV2; 7 bases align to TRBD1. CDR1 and CDR2 (germline): SNHLY, FYNNEI. With V trimmed by 6 bases and J by 7 bases, 12 bases remained unmatched. The CDR3 spans 15 residues. The CDR3 DNA reads as TGTGCCAGCAGCGATATTCAGGGGGACGGCCAGCCCCAGCATTTT. Amino acid sequence: CASSDIQGDGQPQHF.

The chain carries TRBV6-1 and TRBJ2-2; D gene ambiguous. The CDR3 is made up of 15 amino acids. Per germline, CDR1 MNHNS and CDR2 SASEGT. V was trimmed by 5 bases and J by 5 bases, leaving 15 bases between them. CDR3 nucleotide sequence: TGTGCCAGCAGTAGGGCCTACACTGAGACCGGGGAGCTGTTTTTT. It specifies CASSRAYTETGELFF.

This clonotype has a count of ten or more. The rearrangement links TRBV20-1 to TRBJ2-1; either TRBD1 or TRBD2 may fit D (5 bases each). The V end was cut by 2 bases, the J end by 5 bases, with 13 bases between. The CDR3 covers 14 residues. Germline CDR1 reads DFQATT; CDR2 reads SNEGSKA (reference sequence). The CDR3 coding sequence is TGCAGTGCTAGATGGGACGGAAGAAACAATGAGCAGTTCTTC. This translates into CSARWDGRNNEQFF.

This clonotype was detected many times. V usage is TRBV27 and J usage is TRBJ2-1, with D uncertain. The length of the CDR3 is 13 residues. The V gene's germline CDR1 is MNHEY and CDR2 SMNVEV (reference sequence). Trimming removed 3 bases from V and 6 bases from J, with 9 bases in between. CDR3 region: CASSFGEGNEQFF. The CDR3, as DNA: TGTGCCAGCAGTTTTGGGGAAGGCAATGAGCAGTTCTTC.

The rearrangement uses TRBV19 and TRBJ1-2, with TRBD1 as a possible D gene (6 bases). CDR1 is LNHDA and CDR2 is SQIVND in the germline V gene (reference sequence). This CDR3 has 15 residues. Trimming removed 9 bases at V and 5 bases at J, with 22 bases between. This CDR3 is CASDRGPDGRYGYTF. CDR3 nucleotide sequence: TGTGCCAGCGATCGGGGGCCAGACGGAAGATATGGCTACACCTTC.

This clonotype has only a few counts. The chain is built from TRBV25-1 and TRBJ1-2, with a tentative D call TRBD1 (5 bases). The germline gives CDR1 MGHDK, CDR2 SYGVNS. There are 17 residues in the CDR3. The V end lost 5 bases, the J end lost 7 bases, and 26 bases lay between the germline ends. The CDR3 loop is CASSSQIPGLSLGGYTF. Written as DNA, the CDR3 is TGTGCCAGCAGTTCCCAGATCCCGGGACTCTCGCTCGGTGGCTACACCTTC.

In its sample, this clonotype was seen many times. The genes are TRBV7-2 and TRBJ2-5, with D uncertain. The CDR3 consists of 14 residues. In germline, CDR1 is SGHTA, CDR2 FQGNSA. Trimming removed 5 bases from V and 4 bases from J, with 14 bases in between. CDR3 residues: CASSPGGVLETQYF. CDR3 nucleotide sequence: TGTGCCAGCAGCCCAGGTGGGGTTTTAGAGACCCAGTACTTC. The full variable domain, in which reference TRBV7-2 and TRBJ2-5 provide the parts outside the CDR3, is GAGVSQSPSNKVTEKGKDVELRCDPISGHTALYWYRQSLGQGLEFLIYFQGNSAPDKSGLPSDRFSAERTGGSVSTLTIQRTQQEDSAVYLCASSPGGVLETQYFGPGTRLLVL.

This clonotype was recorded many times. The chain couples TRBV7-9 to TRBJ2-7; TRBD1 is a possible D gene (6 bases). V lost 5 bases and J 3 bases, leaving 11 bases between the germline ends. The CDR3 sequence is 13 residues long. Germline CDR1 reads SEHNR; CDR2 reads FQNEAQ (reference sequence). The CDR3: CASSPEGGYEQYF. Here the CDR3 DNA reads TGTGCCAGCAGCCCTGAAGGGGGCTACGAGCAGTACTTC.

The table lists this clonotype with a few counts. One end of the junction does not line up with germline, which may come from a read error. The genes are TRBV6-1 and TRBJ2-5, with D tentatively TRBD1 (6 bases). In germline, CDR1 is MNHNS, CDR2 SASEGT. The CDR3 runs to 16 residues. In nucleotides, the CDR3 is TGTGCCAGCGGAACTGGACAGCAGATGTCCCAAGGGACCCAGTACTTC. Translating it yields CASGTGQQMSQGTQYF.